These T cell receptor beta chains were read from a single sample in a study of cytomegalovirus exposure and HLA in healthy donors. The protocol was immunoSEQ multiplex PCR, while the TCRdb copy is restricted to in-frame clones and leaves out a portion. This sample has 95,000 to 120,000 clones, with 70% to 85% found just once. What was sequenced was PBMCs. Receptors were obtained from a woman between 40 and 50 years old in good health and CMV-seropositive. CDR3s include the opening cysteine and the closing phenylalanine or tryptophan. The D gene is left open where the match is weak. Part of the rows lack a size; the others show once, few, many or a class for expanded clones.

-,TRBV18,TRBJ1-1,-,TGTGCCAGCTCGCTTCCCGGGGGTGAAGCTTTCTTT,CASSLPGGEAFF
-,TRBV6-4,TRBJ2-1,TRBD2,TGTGCCAGCAGTGGGACTAGCGGGGCCTACAATGAGCAGTTCTTC,CASSGTSGAYNEQFF
-,TRBV5-1,TRBJ1-2,TRBD1,TGCGCCAGCAGCACCGGACAGGGCCACTATGGCTACACCTTC,CASSTGQGHYGYTF
-,TRBV9,TRBJ1-1,-,TGTGCCAGCAGCGTAGGAGGGGGGGGGTTTGGTACTGAAGCTTTCTTT,CASSVGGGGFGTEAFF
-,TRBV2,TRBJ1-2,-,TGTGCCAGCAGTGAAAGCCAGGGGAAGAGCTATGGCTACACCTTC,CASSESQGKSYGYTF
-,TRBV18,TRBJ1-5,TRBD1,TGTGCCAGCTCACCAACCAGGGGGCAAGGTCAGCCCCAGCATTTT,CASSPTRGQGQPQHF
-,TRBV9,TRBJ1-3,-,TGTGCCAGCAGCGTGAACCCAGGGTCAGGAAACACCATATATTTT,CASSVNPGSGNTIYF
-,TRBV18,TRBJ2-5,-,TGTGCCAGCTCACCCAGGACAGCACAAGAGGCCCAGTACTTC,CASSPRTAQEAQYF
-,TRBV5-1,TRBJ1-1,TRBD1,TGCGCCAGCAGCCTACGACAGGGAGAGAACACTGAAGCTTTCTTT,CASSLRQGENTEAFF
few,TRBV11-3,TRBJ1-1,TRBD1,TGTGCCAGCAACTTACAGGGGAGCACTGAAGCTTTCTTT,CASNLQGSTEAFF
-,TRBV30,TRBJ2-1,TRBD1,TGTGCCTGGAAACGACAGGGATGGAGTGATGAGCAGTTCTTC,CAWKRQGWSDEQFF
few,TRBV4-3,TRBJ1-1,-,TGCGCCAGCAGCCAAGGGACAGCCTGGCTGGGAACTGAAGCTTTCTTT,CASSQGTAWLGTEAFF
few,TRBV27,TRBJ2-7,TRBD2,TGTGCCAGCAGTCTAGCGGGAGGGCCCTACGAGCAGTACTTC,CASSLAGGPYEQYF
-,TRBV19,TRBJ1-2,TRBD1,TGTGCCAGTACCACAGGGACAGGGGGCGACTATGGCTACACCTTC,CASTTGTGGDYGYTF
-,TRBV6-1,TRBJ1-4,-,TGTGCCAGCAGGACACTTAATGAAAAACTGTTTTTT,CASRTLNEKLFF
-,TRBV4-2,TRBJ2-7,-,TGTGCCAGCAGCCAAGAACAACAGGAGACCTACGAGCAGTACTTC,CASSQEQQETYEQYF
-,TRBV5-1,TRBJ1-1,-,TGCGCCAGCAGCTTGGACGGGAGGGGCACTGAAGCTTTCTTT,CASSLDGRGTEAFF
once,TRBV2,TRBJ1-2,-,TGTGCCAGCAGCCGACAGCAGAACTATGGCTACACCTTC,CASSRQQNYGYTF